This T cell receptor (beta chain) was documented in a study of spatial heterogeneity in lung cancer (dated by TCRdb to between 2018 and 2021). With respect to the entire study: Samples were obtained from about 75 patients with early-stage, untreated non-small cell lung cancer from the lung TRACERx cohort. Follow-up PBMC samples were sequenced whenever available, and the median time to follow-up was roughly 2 years after resection. More beta-chain than alpha-chain transcripts were consistently detected, likely reflecting higher beta-chain transcript abundance. In the raw uncorrected reads, each unique combination of TCR and UMI appeared on average more than ten times. In non-small cell lung cancer, the study quantitatively compared TCR alpha and beta repertoires across several tumor regions, matched nontumor lung, and blood. The study linked features of the TCR repertoire to counts of nonsynonymous mutations, which were determined by whole-exome sequencing of tumor tissue. At surgery, both alpha and beta chains were TCR-sequenced in fewer than 250 tumor regions, roughly 64 matched nontumor lung samples and some 58 PBMC samples.

The sample's time point, from its label and the paper: blood at routine non-recurrence follow-up after resection. TCR sequencing used whole RNA extracted from tumor and nontumor lung tissue, or from cryopreserved PBMC samples, without cell sorting. Only patients with enough RNA available from two or more tumor regions were chosen for TCR sequencing. Beyond this particular receptor, the publication reports: Ubiquitous expanded tumor TCRs were found in blood more often at tumor resection than at routine follow-up. Comparisons of baseline and follow-up blood repertoires included only around 15 patients. Additional single-cell paired TCR alpha and beta sequencing was considered necessary to confirm, at a functional level, the hypothesis that regional TCRs recognize regional mutations.

The CDR3 runs 10 residues from the cysteine to the phenylalanine. The DNA shown is the 30-base CDR3, in frame from base 1. The method behind the library was 5' RACE. The sequencer listed for this sample is NextSeq 500. To allow correction of PCR and sequencing errors, the TCR library protocol tagged every TCR cDNA molecule with a unique molecular identifier. The authors' analysis ran thus. TCR identification, UMI-based error correction and CDR3 extraction were performed with Decombinator tools. TCRs above a frequency of 2 per 1,000, corresponding to the top 1% of the tumor frequency distribution, were defined as expanded. Each repertoire was subsampled 100 times to 5,000 TCRs, after which Renyi diversity was computed with the R vegan package. CDR3 similarity networks were built from amino acid triplet string-kernel similarity, connecting CDR3s with pairwise similarity above 0.82. The raw public reads went through TCRdb reprocessing: fastp at Q25, MiXCR clone calling, in-frame beta chains kept. Rows merge per CDR3 protein into single entries with the most common DNA and genes. The V and J calls were determined by TCRdb, not by the authors. The sample yields some 41,000 distinct CDR3 sequences; 22% were counted once. Under 8% of the sample rests with the top ten.

A word on this clonotype: Its target antigen remains unknown. Base qualities are not at hand, and no much larger clone is one base apart.

Here the chain combines TRBV21-1 and TRBJ2-3. TRBV21-1 represents a pseudogene. This TCR was recovered from a female donor with early-stage non-small cell lung cancer. This material consisted of PBMCs, taken at follow-up. The CDR3 region reads CASITDTQYF. The DNA sequence is as follows: TGTGCCAGCATCACAGATACGCAGTATTTT.